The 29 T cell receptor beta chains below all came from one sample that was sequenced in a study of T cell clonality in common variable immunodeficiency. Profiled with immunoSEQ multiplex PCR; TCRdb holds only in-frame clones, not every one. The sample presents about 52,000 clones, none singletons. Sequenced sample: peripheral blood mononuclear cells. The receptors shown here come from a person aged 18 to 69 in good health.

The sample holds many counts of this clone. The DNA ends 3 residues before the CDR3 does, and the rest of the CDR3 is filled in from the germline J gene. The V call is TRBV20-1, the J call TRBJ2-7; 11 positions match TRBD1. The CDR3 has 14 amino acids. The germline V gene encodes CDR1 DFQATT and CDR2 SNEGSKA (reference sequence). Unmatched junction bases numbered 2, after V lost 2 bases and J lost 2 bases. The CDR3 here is CSARTDRGPYEQYF. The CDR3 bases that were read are TGCAGTGCTAGAACGGACAGGGGGCCCTACGAG.

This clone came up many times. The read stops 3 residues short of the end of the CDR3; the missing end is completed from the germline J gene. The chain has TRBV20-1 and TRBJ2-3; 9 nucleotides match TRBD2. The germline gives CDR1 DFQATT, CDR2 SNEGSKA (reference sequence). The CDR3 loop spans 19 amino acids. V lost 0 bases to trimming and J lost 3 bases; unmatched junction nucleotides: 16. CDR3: CSARDRFGLAGKWTDTQYF. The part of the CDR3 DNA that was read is TGCAGTGCTAGAGATCGCTTCGGGCTAGCGGGAAAATGGACAGATACG.

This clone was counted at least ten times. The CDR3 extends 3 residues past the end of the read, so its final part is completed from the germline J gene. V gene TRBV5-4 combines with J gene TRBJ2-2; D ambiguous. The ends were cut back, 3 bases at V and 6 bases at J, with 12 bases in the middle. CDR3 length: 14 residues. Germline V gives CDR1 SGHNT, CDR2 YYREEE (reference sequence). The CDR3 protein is CASSSPTKPGELFF. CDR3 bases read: TGTGCCAGCAGCTCGCCTACTAAGCCCGGGGAG.

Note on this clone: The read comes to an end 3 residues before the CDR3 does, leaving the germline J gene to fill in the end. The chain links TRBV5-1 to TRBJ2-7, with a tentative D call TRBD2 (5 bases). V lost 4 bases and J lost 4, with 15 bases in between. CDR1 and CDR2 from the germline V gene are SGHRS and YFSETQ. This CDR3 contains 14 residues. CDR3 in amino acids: CASSPSPGSYEQYF. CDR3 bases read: TGCGCCAGCAGCCCCTCGCCGGGGTCGTACGAG.

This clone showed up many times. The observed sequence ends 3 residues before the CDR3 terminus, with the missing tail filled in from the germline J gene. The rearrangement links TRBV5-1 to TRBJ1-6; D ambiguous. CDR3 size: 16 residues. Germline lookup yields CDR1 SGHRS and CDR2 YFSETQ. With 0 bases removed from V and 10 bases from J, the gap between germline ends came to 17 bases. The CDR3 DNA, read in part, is TGCGCCAGCAGCTTGGCCCCCCGCGCGGCAAGCTCACCC. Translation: CASSLAPRAASSP. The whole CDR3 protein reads CASSLAPRAASSPLHF. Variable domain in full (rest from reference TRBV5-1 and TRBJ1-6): KAGVTQTPRYLIKTRGQQVTLSCSPISGHRSVSWYQQTPGQGLQFLFEYFSETQRNKGNFPGRFSGRQFSNSRSEMNVSTLELGDSALYLCASSLAPRAASSPLHFGNGTRLTVT.

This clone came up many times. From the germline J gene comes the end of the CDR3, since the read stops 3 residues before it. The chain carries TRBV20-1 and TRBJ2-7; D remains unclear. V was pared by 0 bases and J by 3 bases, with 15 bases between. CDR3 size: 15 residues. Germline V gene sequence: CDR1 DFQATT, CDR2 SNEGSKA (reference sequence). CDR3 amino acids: CSARDLLGPDYEQYF. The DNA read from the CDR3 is TGCAGTGCTAGAGACCTCTTAGGGCCGGACTACGAG.

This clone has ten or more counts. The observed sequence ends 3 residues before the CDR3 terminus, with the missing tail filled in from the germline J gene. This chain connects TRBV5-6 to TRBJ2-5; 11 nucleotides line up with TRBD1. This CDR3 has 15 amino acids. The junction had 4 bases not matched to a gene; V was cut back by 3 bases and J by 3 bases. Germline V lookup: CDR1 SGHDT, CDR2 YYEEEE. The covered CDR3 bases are TGTGCCAGCAGCTCTGCGGGACAGGGGGAAGAGACC. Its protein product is CASSSAGQGEET. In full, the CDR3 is CASSSAGQGEETQYF.

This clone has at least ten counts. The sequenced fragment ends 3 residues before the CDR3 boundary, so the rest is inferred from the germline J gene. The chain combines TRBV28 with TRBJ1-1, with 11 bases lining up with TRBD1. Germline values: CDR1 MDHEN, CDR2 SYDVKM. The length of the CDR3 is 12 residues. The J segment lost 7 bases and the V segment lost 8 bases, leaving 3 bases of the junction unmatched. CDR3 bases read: TGTGCCAGCTGGGACAGGGGGGGTGAA. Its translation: CASWDRGGE. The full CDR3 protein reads CASWDRGGEAFF.

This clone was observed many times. CDR3 region: CASSMGQGTRGYTF. CDR3 DNA, as far as it was read: TGTGCCAGCAGCATGGGACAGGGAACAAGGGGC. This rearrangement joins TRBV7-2 to TRBJ1-2; TRBD1 matches at 9 bases. The read is 3 residues too short to cover the CDR3 end, so that end is filled in from the germline J gene. CDR3 size: 14 residues. Germline V lookup: CDR1 SGHTA, CDR2 FQGNSA.

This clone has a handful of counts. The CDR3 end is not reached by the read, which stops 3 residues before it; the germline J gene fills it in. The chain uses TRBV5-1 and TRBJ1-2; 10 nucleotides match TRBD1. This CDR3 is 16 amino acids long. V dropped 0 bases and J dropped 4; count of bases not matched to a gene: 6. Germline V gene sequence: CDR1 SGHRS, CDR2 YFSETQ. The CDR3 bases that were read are TGCGCCAGCAGCTTGGGCGGACAGGGGGGTAGCTATGGC. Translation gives CASSLGGQGGSYG. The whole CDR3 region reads CASSLGGQGGSYGYTF.

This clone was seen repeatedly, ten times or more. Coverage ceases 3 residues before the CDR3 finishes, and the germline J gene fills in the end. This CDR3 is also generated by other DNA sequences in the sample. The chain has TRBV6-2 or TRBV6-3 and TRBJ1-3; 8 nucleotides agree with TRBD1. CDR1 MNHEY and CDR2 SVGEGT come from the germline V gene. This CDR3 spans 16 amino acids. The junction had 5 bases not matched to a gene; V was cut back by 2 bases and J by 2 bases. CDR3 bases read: TGTGCCAGCAGTTACGAGCAGGGGGCGACTGGAAACACC. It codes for CASSYEQGATGNT. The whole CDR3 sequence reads CASSYEQGATGNTIYF.

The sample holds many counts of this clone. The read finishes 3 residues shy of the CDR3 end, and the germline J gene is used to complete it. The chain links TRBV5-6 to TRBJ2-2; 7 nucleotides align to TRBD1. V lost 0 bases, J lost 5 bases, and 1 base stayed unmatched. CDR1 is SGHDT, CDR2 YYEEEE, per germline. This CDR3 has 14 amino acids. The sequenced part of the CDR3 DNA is TGTGCCAGCAGCTTGGGACAGGGTACCGGGGAG. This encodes CASSLGQGTGE. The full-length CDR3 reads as CASSLGQGTGELFF.

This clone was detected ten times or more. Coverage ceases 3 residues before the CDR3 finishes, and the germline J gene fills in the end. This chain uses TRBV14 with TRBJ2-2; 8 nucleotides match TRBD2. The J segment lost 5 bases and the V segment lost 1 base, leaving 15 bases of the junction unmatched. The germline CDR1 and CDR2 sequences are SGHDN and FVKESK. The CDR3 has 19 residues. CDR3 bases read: TGTGCCAGCAGCCAAGGGGGCATGGTAGCGGGGAGGGGAACCGGGGAG. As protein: CASSQGGMVAGRGTGE. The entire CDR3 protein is CASSQGGMVAGRGTGELFF.

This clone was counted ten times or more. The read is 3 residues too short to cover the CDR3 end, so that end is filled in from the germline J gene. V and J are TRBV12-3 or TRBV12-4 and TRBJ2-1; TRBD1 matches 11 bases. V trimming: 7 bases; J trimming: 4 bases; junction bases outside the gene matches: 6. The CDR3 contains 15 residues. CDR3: CASTPGTGGYNEQFF. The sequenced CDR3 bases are TGTGCCAGCACCCCCGGGACAGGGGGATACAATGAG.

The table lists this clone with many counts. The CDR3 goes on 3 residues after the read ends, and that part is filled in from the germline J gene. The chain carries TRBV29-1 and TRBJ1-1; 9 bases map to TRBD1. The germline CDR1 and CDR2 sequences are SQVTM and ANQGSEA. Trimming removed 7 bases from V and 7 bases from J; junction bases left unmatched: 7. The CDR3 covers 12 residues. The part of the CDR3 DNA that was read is TGCAGCGGCGGGGGACAGGGAGGTGAA. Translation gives CSGGGQGGE. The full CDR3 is CSGGGQGGEAFF.

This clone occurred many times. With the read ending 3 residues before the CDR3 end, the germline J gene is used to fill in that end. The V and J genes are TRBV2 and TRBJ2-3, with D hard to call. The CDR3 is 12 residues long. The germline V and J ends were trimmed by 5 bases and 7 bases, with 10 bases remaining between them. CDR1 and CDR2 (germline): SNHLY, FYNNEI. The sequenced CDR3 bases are TGTGCCAGCAGTTTCCCACAATATACG. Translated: CASSFPQYT. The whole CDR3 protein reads CASSFPQYTQYF. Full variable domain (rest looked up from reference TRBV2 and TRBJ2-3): EPEVTQTPSHQVTQMGQEVILRCVPISNHLYFYWYRQILGQKVEFLVSFYNNEISEKSEIFDDQFSVERPDGSNFTLKIRSTKLEDSAMYFCASSFPQYTQYFGPGTRLTVL.

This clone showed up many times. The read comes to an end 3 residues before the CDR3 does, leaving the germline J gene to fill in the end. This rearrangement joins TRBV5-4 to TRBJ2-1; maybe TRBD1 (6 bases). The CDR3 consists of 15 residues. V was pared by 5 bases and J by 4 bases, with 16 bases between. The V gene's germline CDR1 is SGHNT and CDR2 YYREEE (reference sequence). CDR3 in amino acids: CASSRDIETYNEQFF. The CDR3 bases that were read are TGTGCCAGCAGTAGGGACATTGAAACTTACAATGAG.

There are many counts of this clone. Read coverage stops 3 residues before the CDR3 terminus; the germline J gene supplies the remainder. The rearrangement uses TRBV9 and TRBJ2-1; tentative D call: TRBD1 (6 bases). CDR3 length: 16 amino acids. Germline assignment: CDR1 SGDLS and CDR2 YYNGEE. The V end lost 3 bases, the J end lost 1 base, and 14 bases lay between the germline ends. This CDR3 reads CASSGGLGGSYNEQFF. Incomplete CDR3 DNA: TGTGCCAGCAGCGGGGGTTTAGGGGGTTCCTACAATGAG.

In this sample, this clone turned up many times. The CDR3 sequence is CASTPTETGANVLTF. Incomplete CDR3 DNA: TGTGCCAGCACTCCGACAGAGACTGGGGCCAACGTC. The chain carries TRBV28 and TRBJ2-6; a weak D match, TRBD1 (5 bases). The read gets to within 3 residues of the CDR3 end, and the germline J gene fills in the rest. Germline CDR1 MDHEN, CDR2 SYDVKM. There are 15 residues in the CDR3. With 7 bases removed from V and 2 bases from J, the gap between germline ends came to 12 bases.

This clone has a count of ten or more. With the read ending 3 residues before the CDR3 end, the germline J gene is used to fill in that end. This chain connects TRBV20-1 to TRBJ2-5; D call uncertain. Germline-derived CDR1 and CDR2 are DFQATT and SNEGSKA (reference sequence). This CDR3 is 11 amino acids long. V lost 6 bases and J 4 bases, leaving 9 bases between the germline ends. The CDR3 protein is CSAGAGETQYF. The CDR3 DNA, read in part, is TGCAGTGCGGGTGCAGGAGAGACC.

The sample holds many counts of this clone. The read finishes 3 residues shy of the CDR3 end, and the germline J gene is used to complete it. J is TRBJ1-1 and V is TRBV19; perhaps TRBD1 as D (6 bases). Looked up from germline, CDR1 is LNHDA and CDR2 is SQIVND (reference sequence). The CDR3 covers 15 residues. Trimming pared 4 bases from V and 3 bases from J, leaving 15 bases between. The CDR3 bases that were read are TGTGCCAGTAGTACCACGGGAGGGGGGGACACTGAA. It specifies CASSTTGGGDTE. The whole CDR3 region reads CASSTTGGGDTEAFF.

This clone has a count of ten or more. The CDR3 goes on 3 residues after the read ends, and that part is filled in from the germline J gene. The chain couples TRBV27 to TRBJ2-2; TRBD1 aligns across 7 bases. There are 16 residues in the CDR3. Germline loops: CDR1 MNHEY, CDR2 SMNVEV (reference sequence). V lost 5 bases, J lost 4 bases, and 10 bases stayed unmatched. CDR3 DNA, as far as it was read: TGTGCCAGCAGTCGAAACCCGACAGGGTCCACCGGGGAG. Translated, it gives CASSRNPTGSTGE. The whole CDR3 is CASSRNPTGSTGELFF.

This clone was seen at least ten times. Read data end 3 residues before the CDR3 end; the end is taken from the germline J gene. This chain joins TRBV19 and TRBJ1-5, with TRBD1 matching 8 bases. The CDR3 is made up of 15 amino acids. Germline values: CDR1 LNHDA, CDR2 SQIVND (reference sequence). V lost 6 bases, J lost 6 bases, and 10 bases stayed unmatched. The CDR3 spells CASSRGQGQRQPQHF. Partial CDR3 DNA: TGTGCCAGTAGCCGAGGACAGGGTCAGCGTCAGCCC.

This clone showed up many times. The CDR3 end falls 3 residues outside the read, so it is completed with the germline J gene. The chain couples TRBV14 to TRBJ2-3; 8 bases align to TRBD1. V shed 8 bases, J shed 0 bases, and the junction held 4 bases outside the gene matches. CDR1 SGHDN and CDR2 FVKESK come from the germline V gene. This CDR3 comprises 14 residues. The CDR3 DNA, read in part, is TGTGCCAGCTCCCGGGACAGGAGCACAGATACG. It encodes CASSRDRSTDT. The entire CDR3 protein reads CASSRDRSTDTQYF.

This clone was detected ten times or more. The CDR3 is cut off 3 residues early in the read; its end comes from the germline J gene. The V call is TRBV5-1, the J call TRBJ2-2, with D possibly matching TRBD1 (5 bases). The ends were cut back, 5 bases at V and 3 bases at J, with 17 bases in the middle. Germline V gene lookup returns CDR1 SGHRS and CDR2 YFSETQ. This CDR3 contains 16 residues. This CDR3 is CASRPQGGPDTGELFF. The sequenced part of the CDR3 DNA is TGCGCCAGCAGACCCCAGGGTGGGCCCGACACCGGGGAG.

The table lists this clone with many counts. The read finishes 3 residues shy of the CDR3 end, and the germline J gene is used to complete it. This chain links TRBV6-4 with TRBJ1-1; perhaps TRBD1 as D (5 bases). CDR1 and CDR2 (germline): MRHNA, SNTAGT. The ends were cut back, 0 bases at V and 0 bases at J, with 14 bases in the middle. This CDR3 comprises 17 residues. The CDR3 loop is CASSDSYGDRLNTEAFF. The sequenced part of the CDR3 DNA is TGTGCCAGCAGTGACTCGTATGGTGACAGATTGAACACTGAA.

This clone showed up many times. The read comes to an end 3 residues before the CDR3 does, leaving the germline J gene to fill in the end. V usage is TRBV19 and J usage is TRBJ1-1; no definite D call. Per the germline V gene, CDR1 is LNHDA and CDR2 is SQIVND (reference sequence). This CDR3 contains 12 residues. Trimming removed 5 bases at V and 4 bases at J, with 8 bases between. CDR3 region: CASSQLGTEAFF. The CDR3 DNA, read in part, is TGTGCCAGTAGTCAACTTGGCACTGAA. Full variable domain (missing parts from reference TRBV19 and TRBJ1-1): DGGITQSPKYLFRKEGQNVTLSCEQNLNHDAMYWYRQDPGQGLRLIYYSQIVNDFQKGDIAEGYSVSREKKESFPLTVTSAQKNPTAFYLCASSQLGTEAFFGQGTRLTVV.

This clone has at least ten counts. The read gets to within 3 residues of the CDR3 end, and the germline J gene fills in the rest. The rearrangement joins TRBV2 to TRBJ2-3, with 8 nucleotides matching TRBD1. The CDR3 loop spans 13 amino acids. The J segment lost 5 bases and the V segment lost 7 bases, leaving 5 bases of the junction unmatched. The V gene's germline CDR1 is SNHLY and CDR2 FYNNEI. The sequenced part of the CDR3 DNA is TGTGCCAGCACGACAGGGGTGGGAGATACG. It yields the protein CASTTGVGDT. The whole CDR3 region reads CASTTGVGDTQYF.

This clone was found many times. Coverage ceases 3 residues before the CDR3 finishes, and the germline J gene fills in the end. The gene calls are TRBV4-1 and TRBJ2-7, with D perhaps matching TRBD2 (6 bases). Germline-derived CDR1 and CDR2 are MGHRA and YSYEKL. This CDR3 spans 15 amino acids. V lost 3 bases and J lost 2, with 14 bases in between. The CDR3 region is CASSHRDSKAYEQYF. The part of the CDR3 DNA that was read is TGCGCCAGCAGCCATCGGGACTCAAAAGCCTACGAG.